Below are 30 T cell receptor beta chains sequenced from a single sample in a study of OX40 agonist ivuxolimab in advanced cancers. Sequenced by immunoSEQ multiplex PCR; TCRdb stores in-frame clones only, minus some. The sample shows about 77,000 clones, more than 65% of them seen only once. Sequencing was performed on CD4+ or CD8+ T cells sorted from blood, taken in a trial of the OX40 agonist ivuxolimab. Receptor source: an adult with an advanced solid tumor such as melanoma, head and neck, liver or kidney cancer.

The chain is built from TRBV27 and TRBJ1-1; maybe TRBD1 (5 bases). The CDR3 has 16 residues. V lost 5 bases and J lost 0, with 16 bases in between. Germline V gives CDR1 MNHEY, CDR2 SMNVEV (reference sequence). The CDR3 DNA reads as TGTGCCAGCAGTGACTACAGGAGTGGTCTGAACACTGAAGCTTTCTTT. Translating gives CASSDYRSGLNTEAFF.

The chain joins TRBV7-3 to TRBJ1-2; the D gene is possibly TRBD1 (6 bases). V was trimmed by 5 bases and J by 3 bases, leaving 19 bases between them. This CDR3 is built from 16 residues. Germline CDR1 reads SGHTA; CDR2 reads FQGTGA. The CDR3 region has the DNA TGTGCCAGCAGCCAAGGGAGCGGGGGCCGGGACTATGGCTACACCTTC. This translates into CASSQGSGGRDYGYTF.

This clone was seen once. The chain recombines TRBV4-2 with TRBJ2-2, with 12 bases matching TRBD2. CDR1 is LGHNA and CDR2 is YNFKEQ in the germline V gene. J gave up 0 bases and V 0 bases, and 2 bases lay outside the gene matches. There are 18 residues in the CDR3. The CDR3 region is CASSQETSGSANTGELFF. The CDR3 region has the DNA TGTGCCAGCAGCCAAGAGACTAGCGGGAGTGCGAACACCGGGGAGCTGTTTTTT.

This clone was seen a handful of times. V and J are TRBV4-1 and TRBJ1-2; 7 nucleotides match TRBD1. The CDR3 consists of 15 residues. The junction had 2 bases not matched to a gene; V was cut back by 1 base and J by 0 bases. Germline loops: CDR1 MGHRA, CDR2 YSYEKL. The CDR3, as DNA: TGCGCCAGCAGCCAAGCTGACAGGGCTAACTATGGCTACACCTTC. Its protein product is CASSQADRANYGYTF.

V is TRBV19 and J is TRBJ2-7; D is ambiguous. The germline V gene encodes CDR1 LNHDA and CDR2 SQIVND (reference sequence). Trimming cost V 5 bases and J 2 bases, with 13 bases left between them. CDR3 size: 14 residues. CDR3 protein: CASSFKLRAYEQYF. The CDR3 DNA is TGTGCCAGTAGTTTTAAACTACGTGCCTACGAGCAGTACTTC.

The chain combines TRBV7-9 with TRBJ1-1; TRBD1 might be the D (5 bases). V shed 8 bases and J shed 6 bases, with 13 bases lying between them. The germline gives CDR1 SEHNR, CDR2 FQNEAQ (reference sequence). The CDR3 extends over 12 amino acids. This CDR3 is CASLGGTAEAFF. CDR3 DNA sequence: TGTGCCAGCTTGGGCGGGACGGCTGAAGCTTTCTTT. Variable domain in full (rest from reference TRBV7-9 and TRBJ1-1): DTGVSQNPRHKITKRGQNVTFRCDPISEHNRLYWYRQTLGQGPEFLTYFQNEAQLEKSRLLSDRFSAERPKGSFSTLEIQRTEQGDSAMYLCASLGGTAEAFFGQGTRLTVV.

V usage is TRBV7-9 and J usage is TRBJ1-5; D is unresolved. V was pared by 5 bases and J by 0 bases, with 8 bases between. Germline-derived CDR1 and CDR2 are SEHNR and FQNEAQ (reference sequence). CDR3 size: 14 residues. Here the CDR3 DNA reads TGTGCCAGCAGCGGAGAGTATAGCAATCAGCCCCAGCATTTT. This gives the protein CASSGEYSNQPQHF.

The gene calls are TRBV5-4 and TRBJ1-4; D uncertain. This CDR3 comprises 15 residues. V shed 0 bases and J shed 8 bases, with 14 bases lying between them. The germline V gene has CDR1 SGHNT and CDR2 YYREEE (reference sequence). The CDR3 nucleotides read TGTGCCAGCAGCTTGGATTCCGGGGTGGGCGAAAAACTGTTTTTT. Its translation: CASSLDSGVGEKLFF.

The rearrangement uses TRBV7-8 and TRBJ1-6, with D maybe TRBD1 (6 bases). The CDR3 has 16 amino acids. Germline CDR1 reads SGHVS; CDR2 reads FQNEAQ. V dropped 5 bases and J dropped 8 bases, with 19 bases sitting between them. The CDR3: CASSLEGGNADSPLHF. As DNA, the CDR3 is TGTGCCAGCAGCCTAGAGGGGGGGAACGCGGATTCACCCCTCCACTTT.

This clone appeared a few times. V usage is TRBV19 and J usage is TRBJ1-4, with TRBD1 matching over 9 bases. The germline V gene encodes CDR1 LNHDA and CDR2 SQIVND (reference sequence). The CDR3 extends over 18 amino acids. Unmatched junction bases numbered 17, after V lost 4 bases and J lost 8 bases. CDR3 sequence (DNA): TGTGCCAGTAGTAGTGATCCGGGACAGGGTACGGGTGAGGAAAAACTGTTTTTT. This codes for CASSSDPGQGTGEEKLFF.

The chain has TRBV4-1 and TRBJ1-1; the D is unclear. Trimming left V 1 base short and J 3 bases short, with 9 bases between. Germline V lookup: CDR1 MGHRA, CDR2 YSYEKL. CDR3 size: 14 residues. The CDR3, as DNA: TGCGCCAGCAGCCAAGTTGAGGGAGACACTGAAGCTTTCTTT. This translates into CASSQVEGDTEAFF.

The rearrangement joins TRBV2 to TRBJ1-5; 9 bases match TRBD1. This CDR3 contains 14 residues. The V gene's germline CDR1 is SNHLY and CDR2 FYNNEI. Unmatched junction bases numbered 3, after V lost 4 bases and J lost 5 bases. DNA for the CDR3: TGTGCCAGCAGTGCCGGGACAGGGCATCAGCCCCAGCATTTT. Translating it yields CASSAGTGHQPQHF.

The chain joins TRBV6-6 to TRBJ2-3; 7 bases map to TRBD2. The CDR3 extends over 14 amino acids. V lost 6 bases to trimming and J lost 0 bases; unmatched junction nucleotides: 3. Per the germline V gene, CDR1 is MNHNY and CDR2 is SVGAGI (reference sequence). CDR3 in DNA: TGTGCCAGCAGAATTAGCGGGAGCACAGATACGCAGTATTTT. It is translated as CASRISGSTDTQYF.

In nucleotides, the CDR3 is TGCGCCAGCAGCCAACAGTACTCGGGGTACACTGAAGCTTTCTTT. It yields the protein CASSQQYSGYTEAFF. V and J are TRBV4-1 and TRBJ1-1; the D is unclear. This CDR3 has 15 residues. The germline V gene has CDR1 MGHRA and CDR2 YSYEKL. Trimming cost V 2 bases and J 3 bases, with 13 bases left between them.

The chain links TRBV5-1 to TRBJ2-7; D is perhaps TRBD1 (6 bases). Germline V gene data show CDR1 as SGHRS and CDR2 as YFSETQ. The V and J ends lost 4 bases and 5 bases respectively, with 10 bases between them. The CDR3 is 12 residues long. The CDR3 nucleotides are TGCGCCAGCAGCCCGCACAGGGACGAGCAGTACTTC. Translated, it gives CASSPHRDEQYF.

The V and J genes are TRBV7-9 and TRBJ2-7; the D call may be TRBD1 or TRBD2 (5 bases each). The CDR3 loop spans 11 amino acids. From germline, CDR1 is SEHNR and CDR2 FQNEAQ (reference sequence). V lost 4 bases to trimming and J lost 11 bases, with 12 bases between them. The CDR3 nucleotides are TGTGCCAGCAGCTCCCGGGACCAGAAGTACTTC. Its translation is CASSSRDQKYF. The complete variable domain, with remaining parts taken from reference TRBV7-9 and TRBJ2-7, reads DTGVSQNPRHKITKRGQNVTFRCDPISEHNRLYWYRQTLGQGPEFLTYFQNEAQLEKSRLLSDRFSAERPKGSFSTLEIQRTEQGDSAMYLCASSSRDQKYFGPGTRLTVT.

The genes are TRBV2 and TRBJ1-4; D remains ambiguous. Germline assignment: CDR1 SNHLY and CDR2 FYNNEI. The CDR3 has 15 amino acids. Trimming cost V 5 bases and J 9 bases, with 19 bases left between them. The CDR3 reads CASSPRTEGLKKLFF. Written as DNA, the CDR3 is TGTGCCAGCAGTCCTCGGACCGAAGGCCTTAAAAAACTGTTTTTT. Looking up the rest from reference TRBV2 and TRBJ1-4 gives the full variable domain: EPEVTQTPSHQVTQMGQEVILRCVPISNHLYFYWYRQILGQKVEFLVSFYNNEISEKSEIFDDQFSVERPDGSNFTLKIRSTKLEDSAMYFCASSPRTEGLKKLFFGSGTQLSVL.

The chain recombines TRBV10-3 with TRBJ2-3; TRBD1 matches 8 bases. Trimming took 4 bases from V and 3 from J; bases not matched to a gene: 3. The length of the CDR3 is 14 residues. Germline V gene data show CDR1 as ENHRY and CDR2 as SYGVKD. The CDR3 region has the DNA TGTGCCATCAGTGGGAGACAGGGGACAGATACGCAGTATTTT. This encodes CAISGRQGTDTQYF.

The chain has TRBV6-5 and TRBJ1-3; TRBD1 aligns across 7 bases. Per the germline V gene, CDR1 is MNHEY and CDR2 is SVGAGI. The V gene end was trimmed by 4 bases and the J gene end by 4 bases; junction bases not matched to a gene: 1. This CDR3 has 13 residues. The CDR3 sequence is CASSSGQGNTIYF. The CDR3 DNA reads TGTGCCAGCAGTTCGGGACAGGGAAACACCATATATTTT.

This chain connects TRBV11-3 to TRBJ2-6; 9 nucleotides agree with TRBD1. V was pared by 5 bases and J by 4 bases, with 12 bases of the junction left unmatched. Germline assignment: CDR1 SGHNT and CDR2 YENEEA. The CDR3 loop spans 18 amino acids. CDR3 sequence (DNA): TGTGCCAGCAGCCCGGACAGGGGTCCCCTCAGGGGGGCCAACGTCCTGACTTTC. Encoded protein: CASSPDRGPLRGANVLTF.

In this sample, this clone turned up a few times. The gene calls are TRBV7-9 and TRBJ1-2; D is undetermined. The CDR3 length is 13 residues. CDR1 and CDR2 (germline): SEHNR, FQNEAQ (reference sequence). V lost 5 bases to trimming and J lost 7 bases, with 14 bases between them. CDR3 DNA sequence: TGTGCCAGCAGCGCCCTAAGCCCTGGTGGCTACACCTTC. This encodes CASSALSPGGYTF.

This chain joins TRBV29-1 and TRBJ2-5; the D is unclear. This CDR3 is 11 amino acids long. V lost 5 bases and J lost 5, with 9 bases in between. From germline, CDR1 is SQVTM and CDR2 ANQGSEA. The CDR3 DNA follows: TGCAGCGTTAAGAATGGGGAGACCCAGTACTTC. This translates into CSVKNGETQYF.

This sequence joins TRBV5-1 and TRBJ1-2, with 9 bases fitting TRBD1. J lost 6 bases, V lost 4 bases, and 10 bases had no gene match. This CDR3 spans 15 amino acids. Per germline, CDR1 SGHRS and CDR2 YFSETQ. Written as DNA, the CDR3 is TGCGCCAGCAGCCCGGGACAGGGCTGGAGTCATGGCTACACCTTC. It is translated as CASSPGQGWSHGYTF.

This clone showed up just once. The chain recombines TRBV19 with TRBJ2-2; 9 nucleotides align to TRBD2. V gave up 2 bases and J gave up 7 bases; unmatched junction bases: 5. Germline lookup yields CDR1 LNHDA and CDR2 SQIVND (reference sequence). The CDR3 spans 15 residues. In nucleotides, the CDR3 is TGTGCCAGTAGTATAAGTCTAGCGGGGAACGGGGAGCTGTTTTTT. It specifies CASSISLAGNGELFF. The full variable domain, its missing parts supplied by reference TRBV19 and TRBJ2-2, is DGGITQSPKYLFRKEGQNVTLSCEQNLNHDAMYWYRQDPGQGLRLIYYSQIVNDFQKGDIAEGYSVSREKKESFPLTVTSAQKNPTAFYLCASSISLAGNGELFFGEGSRLTVL.

V gene TRBV29-1 combines with J gene TRBJ2-5; D uncertain. The CDR3 has 12 residues. V dropped 4 bases and J dropped 5 bases, with 11 bases sitting between them. Germline CDR1 reads SQVTM; CDR2 reads ANQGSEA. In DNA, the CDR3 is TGCAGCGTTGGGCCCCAGTTGGAGACCCAGTACTTC. It codes for CSVGPQLETQYF.

The rearrangement joins TRBV6-8 to TRBJ2-1, with 13 bases aligning to TRBD2. CDR1 is MNHGY and CDR2 is SAAAGT in the germline V gene. The CDR3 is 13 amino acids. V trimming: 10 bases; J trimming: 7 bases; junction bases outside the gene matches: 4. CDR3 residues: CATGTSGINEQFF. DNA for the CDR3: TGTGCCACAGGGACTAGCGGGATAAATGAGCAGTTCTTC.

The chain has TRBV11-3 and TRBJ2-1, with 7 bases fitting TRBD1. V shed 6 bases and J 4 bases; nucleotides not matched to a gene: 6. Germline V gene sequence: CDR1 SGHNT, CDR2 YENEEA. The CDR3 is 14 residues long. The CDR3 DNA follows: TGTGCCAGCAGTAAAACAGGGGCTTACAATGAGCAGTTCTTC. Translation: CASSKTGAYNEQFF.

CDR3 nucleotides: TGTGCCAGCAGTCCGGACAGGGGGTTACTCTACGAGCAGTACTTC. This translates into CASSPDRGLLYEQYF. The chain is built from TRBV6-5 and TRBJ2-7, with TRBD1 matching 10 bases. Trimming cost V 5 bases and J 3 bases; bases outside gene matches: 7. The CDR3 has 15 amino acids. CDR1 is MNHEY, CDR2 SVGAGI, per germline.

This clone was observed a single time. The chain recombines TRBV15 with TRBJ2-1; maybe TRBD2 (6 bases). With 0 bases removed from V and 10 bases from J, the gap between germline ends came to 19 bases. The CDR3 has 16 amino acids. Germline lookup yields CDR1 LNHNV and CDR2 YYDKDF (reference sequence). Here the CDR3 DNA reads TGTGCCACCAGCAGAGACACGACTAGAACTGGCGGGGAGCAGTTCTTC. Residues: CATSRDTTRTGGEQFF.

The chain uses TRBV7-8 and TRBJ1-3; 7 bases line up with TRBD1. The V gene end was trimmed by 2 bases and the J gene end by 0 bases; junction bases not matched to a gene: 7. Germline-derived CDR1 and CDR2 are SGHVS and FQNEAQ. This CDR3 is built from 17 residues. Written as DNA, the CDR3 is TGTGCCAGCAGCTTAATGTCGGCAGGGGGCTCTGGAAACACCATATATTTT. Protein product: CASSLMSAGGSGNTIYF.